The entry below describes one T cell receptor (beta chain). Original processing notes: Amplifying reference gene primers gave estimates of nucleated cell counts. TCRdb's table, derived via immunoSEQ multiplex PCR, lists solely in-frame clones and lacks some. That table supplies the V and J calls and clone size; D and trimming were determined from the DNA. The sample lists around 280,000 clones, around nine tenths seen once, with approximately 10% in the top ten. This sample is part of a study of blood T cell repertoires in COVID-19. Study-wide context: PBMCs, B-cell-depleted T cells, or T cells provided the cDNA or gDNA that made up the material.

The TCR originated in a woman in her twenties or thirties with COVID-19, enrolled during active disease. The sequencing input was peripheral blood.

The CDR3 reads CASSQGGAGALSEQFF. In nucleotides, the CDR3 is TGTGCCAGCAGCCAAGGGGGGGCGGGAGCCCTCAGTGAGCAGTTCTTC. The genes are TRBV14 and TRBJ2-1, with D possibly matching TRBD2 (7 bases). V was pared by 1 base and J by 9 bases, with 19 bases between. Germline CDR1 SGHDN, CDR2 FVKESK. This CDR3 is 16 amino acids long. The complete variable domain, with remaining parts taken from reference TRBV14 and TRBJ2-1, reads EAGVTQFPSHSVIEKGQTVTLRCDPISGHDNLYWYRRVMGKEIKFLLHFVKESKQDESGMPNNRFLAERTGGTYSTLKVQPAELEDSGVYFCASSQGGAGALSEQFFGPGTRLTVL.